This TCR beta chain comes out of a study of blood T cell repertoires in COVID-19. Study background: Acute-phase and convalescent COVID-19 samples originated in the United States, Italy and Spain. PBMCs, B-cell-depleted T cells, or T cells provided the cDNA or gDNA that made up the material.

This CDR3 contains 16 residues. The V gene's germline CDR1 is PRHDT and CDR2 FYEKMQ (reference sequence). V was shortened by 0 bases and J by 8 bases, with 17 bases between the two germline ends. In the authors' methods: Cell counts per sample came from amplifying reference gene primers. Some clones are missing from TCRdb's copy, which holds only in-frame ones; the method was immunoSEQ multiplex PCR. For V, J and clone size, that table is used; D and trimming come from the DNA. This sample yields 140,000 to 150,000 clones, of which roughly 90% are seen a single time; 2.3% belongs to the top ten. The chain joins TRBV13 to TRBJ2-1, with D unclear. This TCR was sampled from a human donor in a cohort sampled during active COVID-19. What was sequenced was peripheral blood. CDR3 residues: CASSLGRFYSVDEQFF. The CDR3 region has the DNA TGTGCCAGCAGCTTAGGCCGGTTCTACTCTGTAGATGAGCAGTTCTTC.